This TCR beta chain originates from a study of blood T cell repertoires in COVID-19. The ends lost 0 bases at V and 4 bases at J; junction bases unmatched: 8. Germline-derived CDR1 and CDR2 are GTSNPN and SVGIG (reference sequence). This CDR3 is built from 17 residues. Assay: immunoSEQ multiplex PCR; the TCRdb copy retains only in-frame clones and omits some. The repertoire holds some 300,000 clones, 75% to 90% seen once, with 6% to 8% in the top ten. This sequence was found in a woman aged 45-59 years with COVID-19, enrolled during active disease. The rearrangement joins TRBV30 to TRBJ2-2; TRBD2 aligns across 10 bases. Sequencing used peripheral blood. CDR3 DNA: TGTGCCTGGAGTGTATCTAGCGGGAGATTGGGCACCGGGGAGCTGTTTTTT. It codes for CAWSVSSGRLGTGELFF.